These T cell receptor beta chains were read from a single sample in a study of CD4+ T cells in melanoma. TCRdb's table, derived via immunoSEQ multiplex PCR, lists solely in-frame clones and lacks some. The sample shows about 140,000 clones, 80% to 95% of them seen only once. Receptors were obtained from a human donor with melanoma. The CDR3 runs from the conserved cysteine through the conserved F or W. Fields, in order: D gene, clone size, V gene, J gene, CDR3 DNA, CDR3 protein. The D gene is left open where the match is weak. The size of a clone is reported for some rows only, either as once, few or many, or as a class for expanded clones.

TRBD2,-,TRBV19,TRBJ2-7,TGTGCCAGTAGTCGGGCTAGCGGTGGTCGGGAGCAGTACTTC,CASSRASGGREQYF
-,-,TRBV9,TRBJ2-1,TGTGCCAGCAGCGCCCCCTGGGTAGCCCCCTACAATGAGCAGTTCTTC,CASSAPWVAPYNEQFF
-,once,TRBV6-5,TRBJ2-3,TGTGCCAGCAGGGGGAGTACAGATACGCAGTATTTT,CASRGSTDTQYF
TRBD2,-,TRBV6-1,TRBJ2-5,TGTGCCAGCGATAGCGGGGGAATAGAGACCCAGTACTTC,CASDSGGIETQYF
-,-,TRBV5-6,TRBJ1-2,TGTGCCAGCAGTCCGCGGGGGAACTATGGCTACACCTTC,CASSPRGNYGYTF
TRBD1,once,TRBV5-1,TRBJ1-1,TGCGCCAGCAGCTTGGAGCCGACAGGGGTCACTGAAGCTTTCTTT,CASSLEPTGVTEAFF
-,-,TRBV5-1,TRBJ2-5,TGCGCCAGCACCCTCGGGGGCAGAACTCAAGAGACCCAGTACTTC,CASTLGGRTQETQYF
TRBD1,-,TRBV27,TRBJ2-1,TGTGCCAGTCACAACCCGGGACAGGAGCAGTTCTTC,CASHNPGQEQFF
TRBD1,-,TRBV7-9,TRBJ1-2,TGTGCCAGCAGCTTAGGGAACAGGGGACACTATGGCTACACCTTC,CASSLGNRGHYGYTF
-,-,TRBV7-8,TRBJ2-1,TGTGCCAGCAGCTTAGAGGTCCGTTACAATGAGCAGTTCTTC,CASSLEVRYNEQFF
TRBD1,-,TRBV7-9,TRBJ1-2,TGTGCCAGCAGCTTAGGGGACAGGGCGGCACGCTATGGCTACACCTTC,CASSLGDRAARYGYTF
-,-,TRBV6-1,TRBJ1-6,TGTGCCAGCAGTGGCGGGGGGGGGAACGCCTATAATTCACCCCTCCACTTT,CASSGGGGNAYNSPLHF
-,-,TRBV18,TRBJ1-1,TGTGCCAGCTCACCACCGGGAGTTTACACGGCTTTCTTT,CASSPPGVYTAFF
-,-,TRBV27,TRBJ1-4,TGTGCCACCCGGGGAGGGCCCAGTGAAAAACTGTTTTTT,CATRGGPSEKLFF
-,-,TRBV11-2,TRBJ2-7,TGTGCCAGCAGCTTAACCCTAGGGGGGTACGAGCAGTACTTC,CASSLTLGGYEQYF
TRBD2,-,TRBV2,TRBJ2-1,TGTGCCAGCGGCGGGGGGACTAGCGGGTCCTACAATGAGCAGTTCTTC,CASGGGTSGSYNEQFF
TRBD1,once,TRBV2,TRBJ2-2,TGTGCCAGCAGCTATTTAGGGACAGAGAACACCGGGGAGCTGTTTTTT,CASSYLGTENTGELFF
-,-,TRBV2,TRBJ2-2,TGTGCCAGCAGCAGAGGGACCGGGGAGCTGTTTTTT,CASSRGTGELFF
-,-,TRBV5-1,TRBJ2-5,TGCGCCAGCAGCTTGATGACCCTAGAAGAGACCCAGTACTTC,CASSLMTLEETQYF
-,-,TRBV10-1,TRBJ2-7,TGCGCCAGCAGTCGAGGTTCAACAGGGCTCAGCTCCTACGAGCAGTACTTC,CASSRGSTGLSSYEQYF
TRBD1,-,TRBV27,TRBJ1-4,TGTGCCAGCAGTTATGGACAGGGGGGTTTTGAAAAACTGTTTTTT,CASSYGQGGFEKLFF
-,-,TRBV30,TRBJ2-3,TGTGCCTGGAGTGTGGGGGCAACAGATACGCAGTATTTT,CAWSVGATDTQYF
TRBD2,-,TRBV6-1,TRBJ2-2,TGTGCCAGCAGTGAAAAATACGGGGCGGGGGGCCGCCGGTCCGGGGAGCTGTTTTTT,CASSEKYGAGGRRSGELFF
-,-,TRBV19,TRBJ2-6,TGTGCCAGTAGTCCCGGGTCTGTTATGGGATCTGGGGCCAACGTCCTGACTTTC,CASSPGSVMGSGANVLTF
-,-,TRBV2,TRBJ1-2,TGTGCCAGCAATAAGGACAGAAACTATGGCTACACCTTC,CASNKDRNYGYTF
TRBD1,-,TRBV5-1,TRBJ1-5,TGCGCCAGCAGCTTGGGACAGGGAAGCAATCAGCCCCAGCATTTT,CASSLGQGSNQPQHF
TRBD1,-,TRBV4-1,TRBJ1-1,TGCGCCAGCAGGTCGATGGGACAGGGCATCGCTGAAGCTTTCTTT,CASRSMGQGIAEAFF
-,-,TRBV30,TRBJ2-7,TGTGCCTGGACCGCAGGACTGCCGGGGGACGAGCAGTACTTC,CAWTAGLPGDEQYF
TRBD2,-,TRBV6-1,TRBJ2-7,TGTGCCAGCAGTGAAAATCCCGGGACTAGAGAGCAGTACTTC,CASSENPGTREQYF
-,-,TRBV13,TRBJ1-2,-,CASSFGSGQVYGYTF
TRBD1,-,TRBV30,TRBJ1-2,TGTGCCTGGAGCTGGACAGGGAACGGCTACACCTTC,CAWSWTGNGYTF